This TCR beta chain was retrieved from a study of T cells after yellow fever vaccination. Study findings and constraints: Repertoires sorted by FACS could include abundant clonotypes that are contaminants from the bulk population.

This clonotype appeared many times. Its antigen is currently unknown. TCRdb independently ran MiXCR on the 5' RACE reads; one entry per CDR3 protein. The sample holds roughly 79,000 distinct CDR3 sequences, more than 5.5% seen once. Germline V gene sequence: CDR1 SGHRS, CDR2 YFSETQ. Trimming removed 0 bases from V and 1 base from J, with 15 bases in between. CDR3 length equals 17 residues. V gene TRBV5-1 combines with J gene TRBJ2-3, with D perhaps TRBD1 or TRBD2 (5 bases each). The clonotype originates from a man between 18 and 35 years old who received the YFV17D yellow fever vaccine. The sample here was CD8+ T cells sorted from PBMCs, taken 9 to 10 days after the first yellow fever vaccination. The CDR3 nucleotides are TGCGCCAGCAGCTTGGCGGGACGGGGCGCTGGCACAGATACGCAGTATTTT. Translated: CASSLAGRGAGTDTQYF.